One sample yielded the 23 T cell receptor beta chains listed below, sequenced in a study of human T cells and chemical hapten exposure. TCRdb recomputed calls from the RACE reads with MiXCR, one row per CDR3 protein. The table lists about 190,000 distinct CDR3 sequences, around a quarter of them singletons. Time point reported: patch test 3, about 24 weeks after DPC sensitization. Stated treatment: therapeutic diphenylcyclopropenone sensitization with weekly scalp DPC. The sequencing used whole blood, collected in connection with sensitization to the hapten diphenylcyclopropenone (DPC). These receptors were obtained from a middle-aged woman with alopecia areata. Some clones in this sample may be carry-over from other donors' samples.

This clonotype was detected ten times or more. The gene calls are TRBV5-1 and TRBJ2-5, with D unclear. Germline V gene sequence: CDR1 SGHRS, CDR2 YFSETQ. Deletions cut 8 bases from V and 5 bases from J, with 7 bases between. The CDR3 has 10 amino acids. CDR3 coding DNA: TGCGCCAGAGCCTCGGAGACCCAGTACTTC. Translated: CARASETQYF.

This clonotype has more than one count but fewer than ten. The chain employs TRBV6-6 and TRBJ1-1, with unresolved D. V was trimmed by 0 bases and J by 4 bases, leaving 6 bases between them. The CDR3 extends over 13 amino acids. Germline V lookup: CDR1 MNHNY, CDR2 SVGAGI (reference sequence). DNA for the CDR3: TGTGCCAGCAGTTACTCTCCAGTCACTGAAGCTTTCTTT. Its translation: CASSYSPVTEAFF.

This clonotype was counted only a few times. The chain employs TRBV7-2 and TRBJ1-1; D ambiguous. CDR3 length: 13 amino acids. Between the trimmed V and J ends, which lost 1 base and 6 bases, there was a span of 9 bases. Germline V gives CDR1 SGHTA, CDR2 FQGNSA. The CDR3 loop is CASSLVGLAEAFF. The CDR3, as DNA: TGTGCCAGCAGCTTAGTTGGGCTAGCTGAAGCTTTCTTT.

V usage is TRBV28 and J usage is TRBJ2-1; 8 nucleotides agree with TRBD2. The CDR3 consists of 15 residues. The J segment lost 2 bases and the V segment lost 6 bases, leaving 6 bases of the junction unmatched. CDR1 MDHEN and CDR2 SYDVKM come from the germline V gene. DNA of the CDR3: TGTGCCAGCAGGAAAGCGGGAGCCGCCTACAATGAGCAGTTCTTC. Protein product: CASRKAGAAYNEQFF.

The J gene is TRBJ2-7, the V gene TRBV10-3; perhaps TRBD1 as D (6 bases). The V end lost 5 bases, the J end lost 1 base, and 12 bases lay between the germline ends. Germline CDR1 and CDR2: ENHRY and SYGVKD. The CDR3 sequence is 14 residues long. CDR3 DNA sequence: TGTGCCATCAGTTCAGGGGAACGGTCCTACGAGCAGTACTTC. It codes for CAISSGERSYEQYF.

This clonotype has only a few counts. CDR3 in DNA: TGTGCCAGCAGCTTAGCGGGCAGGGGGGGCGAGCAGTACTTC. This codes for CASSLAGRGGEQYF. The chain has TRBV7-2 and TRBJ2-7; the D gene could be TRBD1 or TRBD2 (7 bases each). Trimming removed 0 bases at V and 6 bases at J, with 12 bases between. Germline CDR1 is SGHTA and CDR2 is FQGNSA. This CDR3 is built from 14 residues.

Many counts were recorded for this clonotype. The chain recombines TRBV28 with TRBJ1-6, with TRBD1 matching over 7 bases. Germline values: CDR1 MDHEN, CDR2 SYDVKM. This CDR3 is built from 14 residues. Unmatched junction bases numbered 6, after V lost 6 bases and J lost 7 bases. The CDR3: CASSPDRANSPLHF. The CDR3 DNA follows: TGTGCCAGCAGCCCCGACAGGGCCAATTCACCCCTCCACTTT. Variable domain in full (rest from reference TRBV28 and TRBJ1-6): DVKVTQSSRYLVKRTGEKVFLECVQDMDHENMFWYRQDPGLGLRLIYFSYDVKMKEKGDIPEGYSVSREKKERFSLILESASTNQTSMYLCASSPDRANSPLHFGNGTRLTVT.

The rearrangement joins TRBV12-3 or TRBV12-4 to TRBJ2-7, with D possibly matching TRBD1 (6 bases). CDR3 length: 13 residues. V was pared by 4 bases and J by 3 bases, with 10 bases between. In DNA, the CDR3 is TGTGCCAGCAGTTCCGGACAGCGCTACGAGCAGTACTTC. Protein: CASSSGQRYEQYF.

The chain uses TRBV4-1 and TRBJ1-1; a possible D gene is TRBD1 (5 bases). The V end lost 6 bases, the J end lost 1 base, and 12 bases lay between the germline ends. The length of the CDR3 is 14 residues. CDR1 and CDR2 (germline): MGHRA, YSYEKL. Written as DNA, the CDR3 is TGCGCCAGCAGTCGATCAGGGCGGAACACTGAAGCTTTCTTT. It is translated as CASSRSGRNTEAFF.

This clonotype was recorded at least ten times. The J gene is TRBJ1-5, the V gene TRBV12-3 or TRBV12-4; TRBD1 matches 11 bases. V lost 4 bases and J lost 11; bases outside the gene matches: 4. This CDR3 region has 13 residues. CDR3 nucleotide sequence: TGTGCCAGCAGTTCGGACAGGGGGCAGGCCCAGCATTTT. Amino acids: CASSSDRGQAQHF.

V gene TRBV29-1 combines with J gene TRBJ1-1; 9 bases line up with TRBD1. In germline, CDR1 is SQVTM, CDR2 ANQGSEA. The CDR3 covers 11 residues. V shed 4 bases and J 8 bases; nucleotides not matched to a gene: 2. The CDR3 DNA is TGCAGCGTTGCCGGACAGGGGGAAGCTTTCTTT. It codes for CSVAGQGEAFF. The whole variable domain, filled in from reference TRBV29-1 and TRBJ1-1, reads SAVISQKPSRDICQRGTSLTIQCQVDSQVTMMFWYRQQPGQSLTLIATANQGSEATYESGFVIDKFPISRPNLTFSTLTVSNMSPEDSSIYLCSVAGQGEAFFGQGTRLTVV.

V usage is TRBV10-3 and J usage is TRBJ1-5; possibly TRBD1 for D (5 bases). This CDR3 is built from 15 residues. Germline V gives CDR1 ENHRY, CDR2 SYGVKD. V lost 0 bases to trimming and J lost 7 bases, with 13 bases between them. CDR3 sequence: CAISESGQGWQPQHF. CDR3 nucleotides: TGTGCCATCAGTGAGTCGGGTCAGGGTTGGCAGCCCCAGCATTTT.

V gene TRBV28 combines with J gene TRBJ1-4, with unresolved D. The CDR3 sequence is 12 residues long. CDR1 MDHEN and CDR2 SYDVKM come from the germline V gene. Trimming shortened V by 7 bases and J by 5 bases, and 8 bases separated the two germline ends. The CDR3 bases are TGTGCCAGCACAGTGCCGAATGAAAAACTGTTTTTT. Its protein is CASTVPNEKLFF.

CDR3 protein: CSFYNTGELFF. The CDR3 coding sequence is TGCAGCTTTTACAACACCGGGGAGCTGTTTTTT. The gene calls are TRBV29-1 and TRBJ2-2, with D hard to call. Trimming took off 8 bases at V and 2 bases at J, with 6 bases between the two ends. The CDR3 loop spans 11 amino acids. Germline V CDR1 and CDR2: SQVTM, ANQGSEA.

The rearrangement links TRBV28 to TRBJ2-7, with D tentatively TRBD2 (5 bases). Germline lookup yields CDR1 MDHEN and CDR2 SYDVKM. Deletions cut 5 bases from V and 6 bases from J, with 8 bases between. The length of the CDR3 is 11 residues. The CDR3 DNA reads TGTGCCAGCAGTCTCCGGGGCGAGCAGTACTTC. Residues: CASSLRGEQYF. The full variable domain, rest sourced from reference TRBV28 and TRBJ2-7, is DVKVTQSSRYLVKRTGEKVFLECVQDMDHENMFWYRQDPGLGLRLIYFSYDVKMKEKGDIPEGYSVSREKKERFSLILESASTNQTSMYLCASSLRGEQYFGPGTRLTVT.

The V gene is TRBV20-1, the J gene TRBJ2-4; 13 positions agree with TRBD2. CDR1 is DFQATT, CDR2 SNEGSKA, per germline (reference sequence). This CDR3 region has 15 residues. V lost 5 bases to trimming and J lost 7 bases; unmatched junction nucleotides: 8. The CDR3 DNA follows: TGCAGTGCTTCCGGACTAGCGGGAGATTGGAACATTCAGTACTTC. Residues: CSASGLAGDWNIQYF.

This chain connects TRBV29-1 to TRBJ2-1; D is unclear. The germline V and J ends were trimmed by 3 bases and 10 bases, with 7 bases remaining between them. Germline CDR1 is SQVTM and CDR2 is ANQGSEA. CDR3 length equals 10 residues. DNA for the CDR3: TGCAGCGTTGAGAGGTGGGAGCAGTTCTTC. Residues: CSVERWEQFF.

CDR3 loop: CASSVGTDRPETQYF. The CDR3 bases are TGTGCCAGCAGCGTAGGTACAGATCGCCCAGAGACCCAGTACTTC. V and J are TRBV9 and TRBJ2-5; no reliable D call. This CDR3 comprises 15 residues. The V and J ends lost 0 bases and 4 bases respectively, with 13 bases between them. Germline values: CDR1 SGDLS, CDR2 YYNGEE.

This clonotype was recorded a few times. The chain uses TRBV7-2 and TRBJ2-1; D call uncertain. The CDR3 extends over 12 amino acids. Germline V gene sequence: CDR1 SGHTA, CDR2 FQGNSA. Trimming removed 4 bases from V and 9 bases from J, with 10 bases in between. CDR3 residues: CASSSPRLEQFF. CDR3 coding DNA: TGTGCCAGCAGCTCCCCGCGACTTGAGCAGTTCTTC.

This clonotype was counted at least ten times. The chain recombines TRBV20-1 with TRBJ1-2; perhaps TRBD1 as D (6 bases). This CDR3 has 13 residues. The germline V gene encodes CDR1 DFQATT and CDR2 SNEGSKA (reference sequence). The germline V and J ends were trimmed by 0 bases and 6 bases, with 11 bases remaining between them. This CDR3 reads CSARDKGGNGYTF. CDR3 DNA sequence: TGCAGTGCTAGAGATAAGGGGGGAAATGGCTACACCTTC.

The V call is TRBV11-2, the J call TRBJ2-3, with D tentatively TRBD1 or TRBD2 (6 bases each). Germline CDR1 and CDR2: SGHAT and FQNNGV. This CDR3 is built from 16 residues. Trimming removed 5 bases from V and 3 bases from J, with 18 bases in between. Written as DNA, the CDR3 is TGTGCCAGCAGCCCCCGGGGGCTTGAGAGGACAGATACGCAGTATTTT. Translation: CASSPRGLERTDTQYF.

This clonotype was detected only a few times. CDR3 bases: TGTGCCAGCAGTTACAGTCTGCCGGGGACCTATGGCTACACCTTC. This encodes CASSYSLPGTYGYTF. The chain employs TRBV6-5 and TRBJ1-2, with a tentative D call TRBD1 (5 bases). The germline V and J ends were trimmed by 2 bases and 4 bases, with 14 bases remaining between them. CDR1 and CDR2 (germline): MNHEY, SVGAGI. The length of the CDR3 is 15 residues.

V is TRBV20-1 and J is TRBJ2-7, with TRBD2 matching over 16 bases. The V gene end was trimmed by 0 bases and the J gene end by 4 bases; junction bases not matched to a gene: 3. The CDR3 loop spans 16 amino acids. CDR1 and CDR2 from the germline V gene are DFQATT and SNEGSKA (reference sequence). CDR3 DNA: TGCAGTGCTAGAGAAGTGGGACTAGCGGGAGGGTACGAGCAGTACTTC. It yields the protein CSAREVGLAGGYEQYF.